This T cell receptor (beta chain) was observed in a study of blood T cell repertoires in COVID-19. This clone occurred once. This table comes from immunoSEQ multiplex PCR, and its TCRdb copy is limited to in-frame clones, with some not included. Here the sample spans roughly 150,000 clones, 80% being singletons. Material for sequencing was PBMCs or T cells enriched from blood (not recorded which). The origin of this receptor is an older woman who had recovered from COVID-19.

CDR3 coding DNA: TGTGCCAGCAGCTTAGTAGCGGGGGCAGAAGAGACCCAGTACTTC. This translates into CASSLVAGAEETQYF. The rearrangement uses TRBV7-2 and TRBJ2-5, with 9 positions matching TRBD2. V was clipped by 1 base and J by 3 bases; unmatched bases: 3. Germline-derived CDR1 and CDR2 are SGHTA and FQGNSA. This CDR3 comprises 15 residues. Looking up the rest from reference TRBV7-2 and TRBJ2-5 gives the full variable domain: GAGVSQSPSNKVTEKGKDVELRCDPISGHTALYWYRQSLGQGLEFLIYFQGNSAPDKSGLPSDRFSAERTGGSVSTLTIQRTQQEDSAVYLCASSLVAGAEETQYFGPGTRLLVL.